These 22 T cell receptor beta chains were sequenced from one sample in a study of blood T cell repertoires in COVID-19. Repertoires were generated with immunoSEQ multiplex PCR, while TCRdb's copy carries only in-frame clones and drops some. The repertoire includes about 280,000 clones, roughly 90% of them detected once, and roughly 11% sits in the top ten. The source material was peripheral blood. These receptors all stem from a woman in her 30s with COVID-19, enrolled during active disease.

The V and J genes are TRBV5-6 and TRBJ1-2, with a weak D call TRBD1 (5 bases). V was clipped by 3 bases and J by 5 bases, with 17 bases between them. Per the germline V gene, CDR1 is SGHDT and CDR2 is YYEEEE. The CDR3 has 15 residues. The CDR3 region has the DNA TGTGCCAGCAGCTACCCCGGGGGAAAGTGGTATGGCTACACCTTC. Encoded protein: CASSYPGGKWYGYTF.

This sequence joins TRBV21-1 and TRBJ2-5; TRBD1 is taken as the D call from the table, unchecked against the DNA. TRBV21-1 is labeled a pseudogene. CDR3 length: 18 residues. As DNA, the CDR3 is TGTGCCAGCAGCAAAGCTAAAACCGGGACAGGGGCCCAAGAGACCCAGTACTTC. It yields the protein CASSKAKTGTGAQETQYF.

V and J are TRBV7-9 and TRBJ2-7, with a possible D match to TRBD1 (6 bases). This CDR3 is 14 amino acids long. The V gene lost 5 bases and the J gene lost 3 bases, with 14 bases spanning the gap. Per the germline V gene, CDR1 is SEHNR and CDR2 is FQNEAQ (reference sequence). CDR3 in amino acids: CASSPPSDSYEQYF. In nucleotides, the CDR3 is TGTGCCAGCAGCCCCCCCTCGGACAGCTACGAGCAGTACTTC.

This clone was seen once. The chain recombines TRBV3-1 (or the pseudogene TRBV3-2) with TRBJ2-1; D remains ambiguous. V was trimmed by 2 bases and J by 3 bases, leaving 8 bases between them. The germline gives CDR1 LGHDT, CDR2 YNNKEL (reference sequence). The CDR3 length is 14 residues. In DNA, the CDR3 is TGTGCCAGCAGCCAACGAAACAGCTACAATGAGCAGTTCTTC. Encoded protein: CASSQRNSYNEQFF.

CDR3 DNA: TGCAGCGTCACCCAAAGAAGGGGGAGAGATACGCAGTATTTT. It yields the protein CSVTQRRGRDTQYF. This sequence joins TRBV29-1 and TRBJ2-3, with D perhaps matching TRBD1 (6 bases). The V gene lost 6 bases and the J gene lost 5 bases, with 18 bases spanning the gap. This CDR3 is 14 amino acids long. CDR1 and CDR2 from the germline V gene are SQVTM and ANQGSEA.

V usage is TRBV6-5 and J usage is TRBJ2-7; 7 nucleotides match TRBD1. The CDR3 totals 13 residues. Trimming removed 6 bases from V and 2 bases from J; junction bases left unmatched: 4. Germline values: CDR1 MNHEY, CDR2 SVGAGI. For the CDR3, the DNA is TGTGCCAGCAGGGTTACAGGGGCCTACGAGCAGTACTTC. Amino acids: CASRVTGAYEQYF.

The genes are TRBV7-2 and TRBJ2-1; possibly TRBD2 for D (6 bases). V lost 0 bases and J lost 8, with 8 bases in between. The germline V gene has CDR1 SGHTA and CDR2 FQGNSA. The CDR3 is 13 residues long. In DNA form, the CDR3 reads TGTGCCAGCAGCTTAGCGGGGGGACATGAGCAGTTCTTC. Translating gives CASSLAGGHEQFF. The full variable domain, rest sourced from reference TRBV7-2 and TRBJ2-1, is GAGVSQSPSNKVTEKGKDVELRCDPISGHTALYWYRQSLGQGLEFLIYFQGNSAPDKSGLPSDRFSAERTGGSVSTLTIQRTQQEDSAVYLCASSLAGGHEQFFGPGTRLTVL.

This chain joins TRBV14 and TRBJ2-5; D uncertain. This CDR3 has 12 amino acids. V lost 0 bases and J 4 bases, leaving 3 bases between the germline ends. Germline V lookup: CDR1 SGHDN, CDR2 FVKESK. CDR3 region: CASSQDIETQYF. The CDR3 bases are TGTGCCAGCAGCCAAGACATAGAGACCCAGTACTTC.

The chain is built from TRBV18 and TRBJ1-1; the D is unclear. CDR3 size: 12 residues. Trimming took off 4 bases at V and 11 bases at J, with 14 bases between the two ends. Germline values: CDR1 KGHSH, CDR2 LQKENI. The CDR3 loop reads CASSRLGGLAFF. CDR3 coding DNA: TGTGCCAGCTCACGATTGGGAGGGTTGGCTTTCTTT.

V gene TRBV6-5 combines with J gene TRBJ2-7; possible D gene TRBD2, 5 bases. V gave up 6 bases and J gave up 3 bases, with 15 bases separating them. The CDR3 contains 14 residues. Germline loops: CDR1 MNHEY, CDR2 SVGAGI. Here the CDR3 reads CASRTTNNYYEQYF. The CDR3 DNA follows: TGTGCCAGCAGGACGACTAATAACTACTACGAGCAGTACTTC.

Written as DNA, the CDR3 is TGTGCCAGCAGTTCCGGGACTAGCGGGGGAGATACGCAGTATTTT. Amino acid sequence: CASSSGTSGGDTQYF. The chain is built from TRBV6-2 or TRBV6-3 and TRBJ2-3, with TRBD2 matching 14 bases. CDR3 size: 15 residues. The J segment lost 5 bases and the V segment lost 4 bases, leaving 2 bases of the junction unmatched. Per germline, CDR1 MNHEY and CDR2 SVGEGT.

This clone was recorded only once. V usage is TRBV7-8 and J usage is TRBJ1-5; 7 bases agree with TRBD1. V shed 4 bases, J shed 7 bases, and the junction held 7 bases outside the gene matches. The CDR3 length is 14 residues. Germline V CDR1 and CDR2: SGHVS, FQNEAQ. CDR3 residues: CASSSYRGGQPQHF. The CDR3, as DNA: TGTGCCAGCAGCTCTTACAGGGGAGGACAGCCCCAGCATTTT.

V gene TRBV9 combines with J gene TRBJ2-3; the match to TRBD2 covers 7 bases. Germline V lookup: CDR1 SGDLS, CDR2 YYNGEE. This CDR3 comprises 14 residues. After removal of 3 bases from V and 2 bases from J, the junction contained 3 bases not matched to a gene. The CDR3 spells CASSGRENTDTQYF. The CDR3 DNA sequence: TGTGCCAGCAGCGGGCGGGAGAACACAGATACGCAGTATTTT.

The chain recombines TRBV30 with TRBJ2-3; D assignment may be TRBD1 or TRBD2 (6 bases each). Germline CDR1 reads GTSNPN; CDR2 reads SVGIG (reference sequence). V dropped 5 bases and J dropped 0 bases, with 12 bases sitting between them. The CDR3 is made up of 14 amino acids. The CDR3 DNA is TGTGCCTGGGGGAGGACAGATAGCACAGATACGCAGTATTTT. Residues: CAWGRTDSTDTQYF.

The gene calls are TRBV28 and TRBJ1-5, with D possibly being TRBD1 (5 bases). From germline, CDR1 is MDHEN and CDR2 SYDVKM. The CDR3 extends over 14 amino acids. V shed 4 bases and J shed 5 bases, with 12 bases lying between them. Here the CDR3 DNA reads TGTGCCAGCAGTTCCCCCTCCAGGGATCAGCCCCAGCATTTT. This sequence encodes CASSSPSRDQPQHF. The whole variable domain, remainder taken from reference TRBV28 and TRBJ1-5, is DVKVTQSSRYLVKRTGEKVFLECVQDMDHENMFWYRQDPGLGLRLIYFSYDVKMKEKGDIPEGYSVSREKKERFSLILESASTNQTSMYLCASSSPSRDQPQHFGDGTRLSIL.

The chain combines TRBV27 with TRBJ1-5, with D perhaps TRBD1 (5 bases). V shed 10 bases and J shed 0 bases, with 13 bases lying between them. Germline CDR1 MNHEY, CDR2 SMNVEV (reference sequence). This CDR3 comprises 14 residues. The CDR3 sequence: CATRQLNSNQPQHF. Written as DNA, the CDR3 is TGTGCCACTCGACAGTTGAATAGCAATCAGCCCCAGCATTTT.

J is TRBJ2-1 and V is TRBV11-2, with a possible D match to TRBD2 (5 bases). CDR1 is SGHAT and CDR2 is FQNNGV in the germline V gene. This CDR3 has 14 residues. V was clipped by 1 base and J by 1 base, with 5 bases between them. CDR3 residues: CASSLAGSYNEQFF. The CDR3 DNA is TGTGCCAGCAGCTTAGCGGGATCCTACAATGAGCAGTTCTTC.

The chain employs TRBV13 and TRBJ2-7; 7 bases fit TRBD2. The CDR3 sequence is 14 residues long. The V gene end was trimmed by 4 bases and the J gene end by 1 base; junction bases not matched to a gene: 4. CDR1 and CDR2 from the germline V gene are PRHDT and FYEKMQ (reference sequence). CDR3 in amino acids: CASSSWDYSYEQYF. The CDR3 nucleotides are TGTGCCAGCAGCTCTTGGGACTATTCCTACGAGCAGTACTTC.

This clone was counted a few times. This CDR3 is CASSPRQGGEAFF. The DNA of the CDR3 is TGTGCCAGCAGCCCCAGACAGGGGGGTGAAGCTTTCTTT. The chain has TRBV7-6 and TRBJ1-1, with TRBD1 matching 9 bases. This CDR3 has 13 residues. Germline CDR1 SGHVS, CDR2 FNYEAQ. Losses at the gene ends were 5 bases for V and 7 bases for J; bases not matched to a gene: 5.

The chain employs TRBV28 and TRBJ1-5, with 7 bases aligning to TRBD1. Germline trimming cut 6 bases from V and 7 bases from J; bases unmatched to any gene: 9. There are 14 residues in the CDR3. The V gene's germline CDR1 is MDHEN and CDR2 SYDVKM. The CDR3 DNA follows: TGTGCCAGCAGGAAACCGGGACAGCTGCAGCCCCAGCATTTT. Protein: CASRKPGQLQPQHF.

Only one count was recorded for this clone. CDR3 sequence: CASSQYNGGEQFF. The CDR3 DNA is TGTGCCAGCAGCCAATATAACGGGGGTGAGCAGTTCTTC. This chain connects TRBV7-2 to TRBJ2-1; a weak D match, TRBD2 (6 bases). Germline lookup yields CDR1 SGHTA and CDR2 FQGNSA. This CDR3 region has 13 residues. Trimming stripped 5 bases from V and 9 bases from J, with 14 bases between. Drawing the rest from reference TRBV7-2 and TRBJ2-1, the complete variable domain is GAGVSQSPSNKVTEKGKDVELRCDPISGHTALYWYRQSLGQGLEFLIYFQGNSAPDKSGLPSDRFSAERTGGSVSTLTIQRTQQEDSAVYLCASSQYNGGEQFFGPGTRLTVL.

This clone occurred a few times. J is TRBJ1-4 and V is TRBV27, with 7 bases lining up with TRBD1. This CDR3 has 16 amino acids. After removal of 6 bases from V and 0 bases from J, the junction contained 7 bases not matched to a gene. The germline gives CDR1 MNHEY, CDR2 SMNVEV (reference sequence). This CDR3 is CASRLTGLSTNEKLFF. CDR3 sequence (DNA): TGTGCCAGCAGGTTGACAGGGCTCTCAACTAATGAAAAACTGTTTTTT.